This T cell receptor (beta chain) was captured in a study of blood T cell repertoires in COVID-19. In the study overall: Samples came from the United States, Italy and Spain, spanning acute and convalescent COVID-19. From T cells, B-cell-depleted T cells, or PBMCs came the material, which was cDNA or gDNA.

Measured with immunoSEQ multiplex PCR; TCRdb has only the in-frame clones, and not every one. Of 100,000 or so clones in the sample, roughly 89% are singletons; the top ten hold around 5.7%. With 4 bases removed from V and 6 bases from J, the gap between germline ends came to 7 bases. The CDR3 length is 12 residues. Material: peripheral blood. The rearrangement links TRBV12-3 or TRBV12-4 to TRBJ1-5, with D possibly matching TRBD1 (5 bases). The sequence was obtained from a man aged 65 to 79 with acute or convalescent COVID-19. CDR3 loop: CASSWGGQPQHF. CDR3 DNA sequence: TGTGCCAGCAGTTGGGGGGGTCAGCCCCAGCATTTT.